The T cell receptor beta chain under discussion was sequenced for a study of blood T cell repertoires in COVID-19. Whole-study context: Samples came from the United States, Italy and Spain, spanning acute and convalescent COVID-19. In each case, the material was cDNA or gDNA derived from T cells, B-cell-depleted T cells, or PBMCs.

Original analysis: Estimates of nucleated cell counts were drawn from the amplification of reference gene primers. TCRdb's copy holds only in-frame clones and misses some; the assay was immunoSEQ multiplex PCR. V, J and clone size are taken as reported in that table, and D and trimming were inferred from the DNA itself. The table records under 200,000 clones, about 85% of them present only once. The CDR3 loop spans 13 amino acids. The germline CDR1 and CDR2 sequences are SGHDN and FVKESK. V shed 5 bases and J shed 3 bases, with 10 bases lying between them. The sample was peripheral blood. The origin of this receptor is a man between 60 and 75 years old who had recovered from COVID-19. The chain carries TRBV14 and TRBJ1-1; tentatively, D is TRBD1 (5 bases). The CDR3 DNA follows: TGTGCCAGCAGCTTGCAGGGTTACACTGAAGCTTTCTTT. It translates to CASSLQGYTEAFF.